The 29 T cell receptor beta chains below were found in one sample sequenced in a study of T cells in Graves' hyperthyroidism and ophthalmopathy (dated by TCRdb to the late 2010s). The protocol used for the library was multiplex PCR. For sequencing, an Illumina HiSeq 2000 was employed. TCR beta CDR3 regions were amplified from RNA transcripts. For the first round of RT-PCR on the TCR CDR3, the HTBI primer set was used together with the Qiagen OneStep RT-PCR kit. TCRdb passed the public sequencing reads through fastp at Q25 and MiXCR, retaining productive beta sequences. Records with the same CDR3 protein are collapsed into one entry carrying the most frequent genes and DNA. The sample table records over 700,000 distinct CDR3 sequences; around 38% of these occur just once. Together, the top ten hold more than 7% of the sample. The sequenced sample was blood. The receptors were gathered from a man aged 18 to 35 with Graves' hyperthyroidism.

On this clonotype itself: Because the CDR3 is missing its conserved closing phenylalanine or tryptophan, this is likely a read error. Because the CDR3's place on the DNA is in doubt, the DNA is left out and the CDR3 is given as listed by TCRdb. The rearrangement uses TRBV10-1 and TRBJ1-3; the table gives TRBD1 as D, unverified against the DNA. Germline V gene sequence: CDR1 WNHNN, CDR2 SYGVQD (reference sequence). The CDR3 length is 8 residues, termini included. The CDR3 sequence: CASSGTGA.

This clonotype was detected a few times. This chain joins TRBV7-9 and TRBJ1-2; D remains unclear. Trimming took 6 bases from V and 3 from J, leaving 11 bases between them. Germline CDR1 SEHNR, CDR2 FQNEAQ (reference sequence). The CDR3 runs to 13 residues. The CDR3 nucleotides are TGTGCCAGCAGTTTCAACGGAGACTATGGCTACACCTTC. Protein: CASSFNGDYGYTF. Drawing the rest from reference TRBV7-9 and TRBJ1-2, the complete variable domain is DTGVSQNPRHKITKRGQNVTFRCDPISEHNRLYWYRQTLGQGPEFLTYFQNEAQLEKSRLLSDRFSAERPKGSFSTLEIQRTEQGDSAMYLCASSFNGDYGYTFGSGTRLTVV.

This clonotype was detected many times. This chain joins TRBV6-6 and TRBJ1-6; no firm D call. Germline V gene sequence: CDR1 MNHNY, CDR2 SVGAGI (reference sequence). The CDR3 spans 14 residues. Deletions cut 5 bases from V and 9 bases from J, with 14 bases between. The CDR3, as DNA: TGTGCCAGCAGTGCCGAGGAGGGTCCTTCACCCCTCCACTTT. This gives the protein CASSAEEGPSPLHF.

For this clonotype: Possible read error: a much larger clone is one base away. The chain recombines TRBV7-6 with TRBJ1-5; D perhaps matches TRBD1 (5 bases). CDR1 and CDR2 from the germline V gene are SGHVS and FNYEAQ. The CDR3 consists of 14 residues. This chain's CDR3 is CAGSLDGGGQPQHF. The CDR3 DNA follows: TGTGCCGGCAGCTTAGATGGGGGGGGTCAGCCCCAGCATTTT.

The rearrangement joins TRBV20-1 to TRBJ2-2; a weak D match, TRBD2 (5 bases). Germline V CDR1 and CDR2: DFQATT, SNEGSKA (reference sequence). The V end lost 7 bases, the J end lost 5 bases, and 14 bases lay between the germline ends. CDR3 length: 13 residues. CDR3: CSVPTGTTGELFF. The CDR3, as DNA: TGCAGTGTTCCCACGGGAACGACCGGGGAGCTGTTTTTT.

This clonotype was seen a few times. CDR3 DNA: TGTGCCAGCAGCCACCACGGGGACAGGCACTCCTACGAGCAGTACTTC. Protein sequence: CASSHHGDRHSYEQYF. The gene calls are TRBV3-1 and TRBJ2-7; 8 nucleotides match TRBD1. The germline gives CDR1 LGHDT, CDR2 YNNKEL (reference sequence). This CDR3 has 16 residues. Trimming took 3 bases from V and 0 from J; bases not matched to a gene: 7.

V and J are TRBV2 and TRBJ2-7, with D maybe TRBD1 (5 bases). The V gene's germline CDR1 is SNHLY and CDR2 FYNNEI. This CDR3 contains 14 residues. Trimming stripped 5 bases from V and 0 bases from J, with 11 bases between. CDR3 amino acids: CASSYLDNSYEQYF. The CDR3 region has the DNA TGTGCCAGCAGTTATCTGGACAACTCCTACGAGCAGTACTTC.

This clonotype turned up a few times. This chain uses TRBV12-3 or TRBV12-4 with TRBJ1-2; D is uncertain. The CDR3 loop spans 14 amino acids. Trimming took 3 bases from V and 4 from J, leaving 12 bases between them. CDR3: CASSFAGLVYGYTF. The CDR3 DNA reads as TGTGCCAGCAGTTTTGCAGGTCTCGTCTATGGCTACACCTTC.

This clonotype was recorded only once. J is TRBJ1-1 and V is TRBV19, with 8 bases identical to TRBD1. CDR1 LNHDA and CDR2 SQIVND come from the germline V gene (reference sequence). V lost 4 bases to trimming and J lost 4 bases; unmatched junction nucleotides: 11. The CDR3 covers 16 residues. Here the CDR3 DNA reads TGTGCCAGTAGTACCGGTCCCGGACAGGGTAGCACTGAAGCTTTCTTT. The encoded protein is CASSTGPGQGSTEAFF.

This chain joins TRBV5-1 and TRBJ2-5; TRBD2 might be the D (5 bases). The CDR3 consists of 13 residues. Germline V gene sequence: CDR1 SGHRS, CDR2 YFSETQ. Trimming stripped 4 bases from V and 4 bases from J, with 11 bases between. The DNA for the CDR3 is TGCGCCAGCAGCAAGGGAGTATCAGAGACCCAGTACTTC. As protein: CASSKGVSETQYF. The full variable domain, its missing parts supplied by reference TRBV5-1 and TRBJ2-5, is KAGVTQTPRYLIKTRGQQVTLSCSPISGHRSVSWYQQTPGQGLQFLFEYFSETQRNKGNFPGRFSGRQFSNSRSEMNVSTLELGDSALYLCASSKGVSETQYFGPGTRLLVL.

In its sample, this clonotype was seen many times. The genes are TRBV10-3 and TRBJ2-2; 11 nucleotides align to TRBD1. V trimming: 7 bases; J trimming: 5 bases; junction bases outside the gene matches: 3. Germline assignment: CDR1 ENHRY and CDR2 SYGVKD. This CDR3 has 14 amino acids. Here the CDR3 DNA reads TGTGCCATCAAAGGACAGGGGGCGACCGGGGAGCTGTTTTTT. Its translation: CAIKGQGATGELFF.

V gene TRBV7-9 combines with J gene TRBJ2-7; 8 bases match TRBD1. The J segment lost 2 bases and the V segment lost 3 bases, leaving 9 bases of the junction unmatched. Looked up from germline, CDR1 is SEHNR and CDR2 is FQNEAQ (reference sequence). The CDR3 covers 16 residues. The CDR3, as DNA: TGTGCCAGCAGCTTCGCAGGGGGCAAGATCACCTACGAGCAGTACTTC. As protein: CASSFAGGKITYEQYF.

This clonotype was picked up a small number of times. This chain links TRBV4-3 with TRBJ1-6, with D unclear. This CDR3 spans 12 amino acids. Germline V gene lookup returns CDR1 LGHNA and CDR2 YSLEER. Trimming left V 3 bases short and J 8 bases short, with 5 bases between. The CDR3 reads CASSHPDSPLHF. Written as DNA, the CDR3 is TGCGCCAGCAGCCACCCCGATTCACCCCTCCACTTT.

The chain joins TRBV7-2 to TRBJ1-1, with a weak D call TRBD1 (5 bases). In germline, CDR1 is SGHTA, CDR2 FQGNSA. V was trimmed by 4 bases and J by 8 bases, leaving 11 bases between them. This CDR3 is 12 amino acids long. CDR3 in DNA: TGTGCCAGCAGCTGGGACGGGTCCGAAGCTTTCTTT. Translation: CASSWDGSEAFF.

Worth noting for this clonotype: This may come from a read error, since a much larger clone is one base off. The chain links TRBV7-9 to TRBJ2-7; D may match TRBD1 or TRBD2 (5 bases each). This CDR3 region has 14 residues. In germline, CDR1 is SEHNR, CDR2 FQNEAQ (reference sequence). The germline V and J ends were trimmed by 10 bases and 4 bases, with 20 bases remaining between them. This CDR3 is CAIPWETDRYEQYF. Here the CDR3 DNA reads TGTGCCATCCCTTGGGAGACAGACCGATACGAGCAGTACTTC.

Concerning this clonotype: One end of the junction varies from germline; a read error may be responsible. The chain has TRBV7-8 and TRBJ2-5, with 7 bases aligning to TRBD1. The germline V gene has CDR1 SGHVS and CDR2 FQNEAQ. The CDR3 sequence is 16 residues long. CDR3 DNA sequence: TGTGCCGGCAGCGAACGGGACAGACATAGTCGGGAGACCCAGTACTTC. It encodes CAGSERDRHSRETQYF.

This chain joins TRBV12-3 or TRBV12-4 and TRBJ1-5; the match to TRBD1 covers 7 bases. The CDR3 contains 15 residues. V was clipped by 8 bases and J by 7 bases; unmatched bases: 14. DNA for the CDR3: TGTGCCAGCTCACCAAGACAGGGCAGGTCACAGCCCCAGCATTTT. This gives the protein CASSPRQGRSQPQHF.

In this sample, this clonotype turned up many times. The chain carries TRBV10-3 and TRBJ1-4; 8 positions agree with TRBD1. This CDR3 is 15 amino acids long. Germline-derived CDR1 and CDR2 are ENHRY and SYGVKD. V was pared by 6 bases and J by 5 bases, with 8 bases of the junction left unmatched. CDR3 region: CAISGGDRSNEKLFF. As DNA, the CDR3 is TGTGCCATCAGCGGGGGGGACAGGTCGAATGAAAAACTGTTTTTT.

This clonotype was detected a few times. The chain combines TRBV6-5 with TRBJ2-2, with TRBD2 identical over 7 bases. After removal of 5 bases from V and 1 base from J, the junction contained 7 bases not matched to a gene. This CDR3 is built from 16 residues. Germline values: CDR1 MNHEY, CDR2 SVGAGI. In DNA, the CDR3 is TGTGCCAGCAGTGAAGTAATAGCGGGGAACACCGGGGAGCTGTTTTTT. Translating it yields CASSEVIAGNTGELFF.

This clonotype was counted at least ten times. The rearrangement links TRBV10-3 to TRBJ1-5; 10 positions match TRBD1. The CDR3 loop spans 15 amino acids. Germline trimming cut 3 bases from V and 7 bases from J; bases unmatched to any gene: 6. The germline V gene has CDR1 ENHRY and CDR2 SYGVKD. CDR3 bases: TGTGCCATCAGTGAAGGGACAGGGGTAGGACAGCCCCAGCATTTT. Its translation: CAISEGTGVGQPQHF.

The rearrangement uses TRBV4-1 and TRBJ1-1; D ambiguous. Germline V CDR1 and CDR2: MGHRA, YSYEKL. The CDR3 totals 15 residues. V lost 1 base to trimming and J lost 0 bases, with 9 bases between them. CDR3 in amino acids: CASSQVGSLNTEAFF. CDR3 sequence (DNA): TGCGCCAGCAGCCAAGTAGGCAGCCTGAACACTGAAGCTTTCTTT.

The CDR3 protein is CASSERQGTEKLFF. The CDR3 DNA reads as TGTGCCAGCAGTGAACGGCAGGGTACAGAAAAACTGTTTTTT. This chain links TRBV6-6 with TRBJ1-4; D may be TRBD1 (5 bases). The length of the CDR3 is 14 residues. The V end was cut by 5 bases, the J end by 8 bases, with 15 bases between. Germline CDR1 and CDR2: MNHNY and SVGAGI (reference sequence).

There are many counts of this clonotype. This chain links TRBV20-1 with TRBJ1-5, with D possibly matching TRBD1 (6 bases). The V gene lost 3 bases and the J gene lost 7 bases, with 7 bases spanning the gap. Germline assignment: CDR1 DFQATT and CDR2 SNEGSKA (reference sequence). The CDR3 has 11 amino acids. Here the CDR3 reads CSARGAQPQHF. CDR3 bases: TGCAGTGCTAGGGGGGCGCAGCCCCAGCATTTT.

Concerning this clonotype itself: Given a much more abundant clone one base away, this may be a read error. This chain uses TRBV6-6 with TRBJ1-1; the D is unclear. The CDR3 runs 12 residues. Germline CDR1 and CDR2: MNHNY and SVGAGI (reference sequence). The CDR3 bases are TGTGCCACCGGGGTTGTTGACACTGGAGCTTTCTTT. It translates to CATGVVDTGAFF.

This sequence joins TRBV24-1 and TRBJ2-7; D may be TRBD1 (6 bases). This CDR3 is 14 amino acids long. With 3 bases removed from V and 2 bases from J, the gap between germline ends came to 10 bases. Germline CDR1 and CDR2: KGHDR and SFDVKD. The CDR3 spells CATSDTGNPYEQYF. The CDR3 nucleotides read TGTGCCACCAGTGATACAGGGAATCCCTACGAGCAGTACTTC.

This clonotype has ten or more counts. V and J are TRBV20-1 and TRBJ1-1; D gene unclear. This CDR3 is built from 11 residues. Germline values: CDR1 DFQATT, CDR2 SNEGSKA (reference sequence). V dropped 5 bases and J dropped 1 base, with 5 bases sitting between them. The CDR3 DNA is TGCAGTGCTTTTCGGAACACTGAAGCTTTCTTT. Encoded protein: CSAFRNTEAFF.

To note about this clonotype: This may come from a read error, since a much larger clone is one base off. This chain's CDR3 is CASSLGPGQGNEQYF. CDR3 in DNA: TGTGCCAGCAGCTTGGGCCCGGGACAGGGCAACGAGCAGTACTTC. This sequence joins TRBV7-9 and TRBJ2-7; TRBD1 matches 9 bases. The CDR3 has 15 residues. In germline, CDR1 is SEHNR, CDR2 FQNEAQ (reference sequence). Trimming removed 3 bases from V and 5 bases from J; junction bases left unmatched: 8.

In its sample, this clonotype was seen once. The chain is built from TRBV7-9 and TRBJ1-2, with 7 bases matching TRBD1. From germline, CDR1 is SEHNR and CDR2 FQNEAQ (reference sequence). This CDR3 is 14 amino acids long. The ends lost 6 bases at V and 2 bases at J; junction bases unmatched: 6. CDR3 DNA: TGTGCCAGCAGTGCCGACAGGGAAAACTATGGCTACACCTTC. Translated: CASSADRENYGYTF. The full variable domain, with the rest looked up from reference TRBV7-9 and TRBJ1-2, is DTGVSQNPRHKITKRGQNVTFRCDPISEHNRLYWYRQTLGQGPEFLTYFQNEAQLEKSRLLSDRFSAERPKGSFSTLEIQRTEQGDSAMYLCASSADRENYGYTFGSGTRLTVV.

The rearrangement joins TRBV12-3 or TRBV12-4 to TRBJ2-2; 7 bases match TRBD2. Trimming removed 6 bases from V and 5 bases from J; junction bases left unmatched: 6. The CDR3 is made up of 14 amino acids. The CDR3 nucleotides are TGTGCCAGCAGAGGAGCGGGGTCAACCGGGGAGCTGTTTTTT. Protein: CASRGAGSTGELFF.